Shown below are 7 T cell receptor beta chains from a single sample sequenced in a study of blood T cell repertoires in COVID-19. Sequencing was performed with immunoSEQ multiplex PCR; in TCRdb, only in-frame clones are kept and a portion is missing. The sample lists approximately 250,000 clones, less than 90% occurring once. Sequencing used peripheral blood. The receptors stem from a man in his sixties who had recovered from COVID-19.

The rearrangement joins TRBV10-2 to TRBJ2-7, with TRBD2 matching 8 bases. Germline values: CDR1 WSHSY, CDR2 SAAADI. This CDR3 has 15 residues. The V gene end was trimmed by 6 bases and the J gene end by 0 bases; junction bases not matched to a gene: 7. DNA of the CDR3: TGCGCCAGCAGCGCCACTAGCGGCAGCTCCTACGAGCAGTACTTC. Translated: CASSATSGSSYEQYF.

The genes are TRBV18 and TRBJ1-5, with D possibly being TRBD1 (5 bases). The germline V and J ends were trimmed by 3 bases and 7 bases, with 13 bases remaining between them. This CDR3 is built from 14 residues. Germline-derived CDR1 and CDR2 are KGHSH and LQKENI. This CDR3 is CASSPRVARQPQHF. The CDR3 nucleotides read TGTGCCAGCTCACCCAGGGTGGCCAGGCAGCCCCAGCATTTT.

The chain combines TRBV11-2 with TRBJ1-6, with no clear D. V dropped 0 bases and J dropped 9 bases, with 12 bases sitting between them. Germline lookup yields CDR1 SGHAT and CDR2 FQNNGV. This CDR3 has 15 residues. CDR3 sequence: CASSLDSGISSPLHF. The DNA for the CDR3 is TGTGCCAGCAGCTTAGATTCGGGGATTAGTTCACCCCTCCACTTT.

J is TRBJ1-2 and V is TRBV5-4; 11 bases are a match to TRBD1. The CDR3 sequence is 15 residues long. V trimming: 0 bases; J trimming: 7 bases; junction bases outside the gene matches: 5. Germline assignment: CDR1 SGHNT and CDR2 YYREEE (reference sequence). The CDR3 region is CASSLDGTGGAGYTF. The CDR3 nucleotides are TGTGCCAGCAGCTTGGATGGGACAGGGGGAGCTGGCTACACCTTC.

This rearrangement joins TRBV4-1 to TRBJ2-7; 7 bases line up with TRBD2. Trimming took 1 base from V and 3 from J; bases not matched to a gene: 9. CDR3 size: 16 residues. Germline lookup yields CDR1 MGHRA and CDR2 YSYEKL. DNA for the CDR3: TGCGCCAGCAGCCAAGGCTTACCGGGACTACACTACGAGCAGTACTTC. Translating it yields CASSQGLPGLHYEQYF.

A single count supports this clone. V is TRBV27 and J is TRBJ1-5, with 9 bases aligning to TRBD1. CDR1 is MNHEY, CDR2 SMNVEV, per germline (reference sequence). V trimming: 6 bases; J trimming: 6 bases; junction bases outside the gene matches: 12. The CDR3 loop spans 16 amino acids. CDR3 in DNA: TGTGCCAGCAGCCGACAGGGGACAGGGTGGGGTCAGCCCCAGCATTTT. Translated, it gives CASSRQGTGWGQPQHF.

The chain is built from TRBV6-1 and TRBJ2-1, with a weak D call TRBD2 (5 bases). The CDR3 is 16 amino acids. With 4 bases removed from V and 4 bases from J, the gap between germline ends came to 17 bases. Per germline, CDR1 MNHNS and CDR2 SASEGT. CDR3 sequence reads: CASSAFQRSQYNEQFF. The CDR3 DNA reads TGTGCCAGCAGTGCCTTCCAGCGGAGCCAATACAATGAGCAGTTCTTC.